What follows describes a single T cell receptor beta chain. The antigen remains unidentified. The data originate from a study of cytomegalovirus exposure and HLA in healthy donors. This table comes from immunoSEQ multiplex PCR, and its TCRdb copy is limited to in-frame clones, with some not included. The profile covers 95,000 to 150,000 clones, with about 90% appearing a single time and approximately 2% taken by the ten largest. The donors belonged to the roughly 120-subject validation cohort, separate from the 666-subject first cohort. The V segment lost 2 bases and the J segment 4 bases; nucleotides outside the gene matches: 3. Germline loops: CDR1 MDHEN, CDR2 SYDVKM. The CDR3 has 14 amino acids. Study observations and caveats: Reportedly, diagnosis of cytomegalovirus status by the classifier showed high specificity and sensitivity. The authors enumerated around 150 TCR beta chains as linked to cytomegalovirus. In the 95 to 150 validation repertoires, approximately 94% of cluster scores exceeded 0, per a later analysis.

The V and J genes are TRBV28 and TRBJ1-2, with 8 bases matching TRBD1. Specimen: PBMCs. This receptor was identified in a young woman in good health and CMV-seronegative. This CDR3 is CASSLAGTGYGYTF. The CDR3 nucleotides read TGTGCCAGCAGTTTAGCTGGGACAGGCTATGGCTACACCTTC.